A single sample is the source of the 29 T cell receptor beta chains below, sequenced in a study of blood T cell repertoires in COVID-19. The assay was immunoSEQ multiplex PCR, and TCRdb's table has in-frame clones only and misses some. The data show about 260,000 clones, with 80% to 90% seen just once and roughly 1.9% held by the top ten. The sample was peripheral blood. These receptors all stem from a man in his thirties or forties with active or convalescent COVID-19.

This clone was detected once. The chain couples TRBV25-1 to TRBJ2-7; 11 bases fit TRBD2. This CDR3 comprises 15 residues. The V gene end was trimmed by 3 bases and the J gene end by 5 bases; junction bases not matched to a gene: 6. Germline assignment: CDR1 MGHDK and CDR2 SYGVNS. The CDR3 coding sequence is TGTGCCAGCAGTGACCACTCTAGCGGGGGGAACGAGCAGTACTTC. It codes for CASSDHSSGGNEQYF.

The sample holds a few counts of this clone. The genes are TRBV19 and TRBJ2-1; possibly TRBD2 for D (5 bases). V lost 5 bases to trimming and J lost 4 bases, with 15 bases between them. Germline lookup yields CDR1 LNHDA and CDR2 SQIVND (reference sequence). The CDR3 extends over 15 amino acids. CDR3 residues: CASSPPPGFYNEQFF. CDR3 DNA: TGTGCCAGTAGTCCGCCACCGGGATTTTACAATGAGCAGTTCTTC.

The J gene is TRBJ1-1, the V gene TRBV10-2; 9 bases agree with TRBD1. Germline V lookup: CDR1 WSHSY, CDR2 SAAADI. This CDR3 is built from 15 residues. Trimming at V came to 3 bases and at J to 4 bases, leaving 6 bases not matched to a gene. The CDR3 coding sequence is TGCGCCAGCAGTGACACAGGGGGCTTGTCCACTGAAGCTTTCTTT. The encoded protein is CASSDTGGLSTEAFF.

V usage is TRBV5-1 and J usage is TRBJ2-1; D unresolved. Trimming left V 0 bases short and J 8 bases short, with 15 bases between. The germline V gene has CDR1 SGHRS and CDR2 YFSETQ. This CDR3 spans 15 amino acids. In DNA, the CDR3 is TGCGCCAGCAGCTTGGCCGGTAATCTGGTGGATGAGCAGTTCTTC. Its protein is CASSLAGNLVDEQFF.

A single count supports this clone. The chain uses TRBV6-5 and TRBJ1-2; possibly TRBD1 for D (6 bases). Germline V gene sequence: CDR1 MNHEY, CDR2 SVGAGI. This CDR3 is built from 15 residues. V dropped 7 bases and J dropped 5 bases, with 20 bases sitting between them. The CDR3 reads CASNTVGAGAYGYTF. Here the CDR3 DNA reads TGTGCCAGCAACACTGTAGGGGCAGGGGCTTATGGCTACACCTTC.

This chain connects TRBV3-1 (or the pseudogene TRBV3-2) to TRBJ1-1; D gene ambiguous. Germline V CDR1 and CDR2: LGHDT, YNNKEL (reference sequence). The V gene lost 0 bases and the J gene lost 4 bases, with 24 bases spanning the gap. The CDR3 has 19 residues. This CDR3 reads CASSQDLGGLVALGTEAFF. DNA for the CDR3: TGTGCCAGCAGCCAAGATCTGGGAGGGCTCGTGGCCCTGGGCACTGAAGCTTTCTTT.

V gene TRBV11-1 combines with J gene TRBJ2-3, with D perhaps matching TRBD2 (5 bases). In germline, CDR1 is SGHAT, CDR2 FQDESV (reference sequence). V shed 6 bases and J shed 2 bases, with 18 bases lying between them. The CDR3 sequence is 16 residues long. DNA of the CDR3: TGTGCCAGCAGTATAGGACTGTCACGCGACACAGATACGCAGTATTTT. It yields the protein CASSIGLSRDTDTQYF.

The chain combines TRBV19 with TRBJ1-2; no clear D. This CDR3 is built from 14 residues. Deletions cut 7 bases from V and 4 bases from J, with 16 bases between. Germline V gives CDR1 LNHDA, CDR2 SQIVND (reference sequence). Here the CDR3 DNA reads TGTGCCAGTAAGGCAGACATCACAACCTATGGCTACACCTTC. Translated: CASKADITTYGYTF.

The J gene is TRBJ1-1, the V gene TRBV5-5, with 7 bases matching TRBD1. V was clipped by 4 bases and J by 0 bases; unmatched bases: 12. Germline V gene lookup returns CDR1 SGHKS and CDR2 YYEKEE (reference sequence). This CDR3 comprises 17 residues. The CDR3 DNA reads as TGTGCCAGCAGCCCGTTCGGGACAGCCTATATGAACACTGAAGCTTTCTTT. Translated, it gives CASSPFGTAYMNTEAFF.

This rearrangement joins TRBV6-6 to TRBJ2-2, with D tentatively TRBD2 (6 bases). V dropped 7 bases and J dropped 3 bases, with 15 bases sitting between them. The CDR3 consists of 15 residues. The germline V gene encodes CDR1 MNHNY and CDR2 SVGAGI (reference sequence). This CDR3 reads CASTLHGDYTGELFF. The CDR3, as DNA: TGTGCCAGCACACTTCACGGGGACTACACCGGGGAGCTGTTTTTT.

The chain links TRBV5-5 to TRBJ2-3, with 8 bases identical to TRBD2. The germline CDR1 and CDR2 sequences are SGHKS and YYEKEE (reference sequence). The CDR3 has 18 residues. With 0 bases clipped from V and 2 bases from J, the junction kept 11 bases outside the gene matches. Written as DNA, the CDR3 is TGTGCCAGCAGCTTGGTTCAGTGGGCGGGGGGTCTCACAGATACGCAGTATTTT. Translation gives CASSLVQWAGGLTDTQYF.

V is TRBV6-5 and J is TRBJ1-2; 11 bases agree with TRBD1. J gave up 1 base and V 6 bases, and 4 bases lay outside the gene matches. Germline-derived CDR1 and CDR2 are MNHEY and SVGAGI. The CDR3 spans 15 residues. CDR3 region: CASRAGTGGNYGYTF. The CDR3 DNA follows: TGTGCCAGCAGGGCCGGGACAGGGGGTAACTATGGCTACACCTTC.

The chain carries TRBV27 and TRBJ2-7, with D hard to call. This CDR3 region has 13 residues. Trimming shortened V by 6 bases and J by 3 bases, and 12 bases separated the two germline ends. Germline V gives CDR1 MNHEY, CDR2 SMNVEV (reference sequence). In DNA form, the CDR3 reads TGTGCCAGCAGGATGGGCTACAACTACGAGCAGTACTTC. This translates into CASRMGYNYEQYF.

This chain uses TRBV7-6 with TRBJ2-3; D gene unclear. Looked up from germline, CDR1 is SGHVS and CDR2 is FNYEAQ. This CDR3 comprises 16 residues. V was pared by 5 bases and J by 0 bases, with 15 bases between. The DNA for the CDR3 is TGTGCCAGCAGCCCCCCGCGGTCTACTAGCACAGATACGCAGTATTTT. Residues: CASSPPRSTSTDTQYF.

This sequence joins TRBV18 and TRBJ1-4, with TRBD1 matching over 7 bases. Germline lookup yields CDR1 KGHSH and CDR2 LQKENI. J gave up 8 bases and V 4 bases, and 4 bases lay outside the gene matches. The CDR3 totals 13 residues. The CDR3 DNA is TGTGCCAGCTCACAGGGACAGACAGAAAAACTGTTTTTT. Protein: CASSQGQTEKLFF.

The rearrangement links TRBV6-1 to TRBJ2-1; 9 bases align to TRBD2. Germline assignment: CDR1 MNHNS and CDR2 SASEGT. This CDR3 contains 16 residues. V shed 4 bases, J shed 0 bases, and the junction held 4 bases outside the gene matches. As DNA, the CDR3 is TGTGCCAGCAGTGGACTAGCGGAGACCTCCTACAATGAGCAGTTCTTC. Translation gives CASSGLAETSYNEQFF.

V usage is TRBV5-6 and J usage is TRBJ2-7; the match to TRBD1 covers 10 bases. The CDR3 runs 14 residues. The ends lost 3 bases at V and 7 bases at J; junction bases unmatched: 7. CDR1 SGHDT and CDR2 YYEEEE come from the germline V gene. Here the CDR3 reads CASSSGTGVGEQYF. The CDR3 nucleotides are TGTGCCAGCAGCTCCGGGACAGGGGTGGGGGAGCAGTACTTC.

This clone was detected a few times. V and J are TRBV4-3 and TRBJ2-4, with 9 bases that match TRBD1. The CDR3 is 18 residues long. CDR1 is LGHNA and CDR2 is YSLEER in the germline V gene. V trimming: 0 bases; J trimming: 0 bases; junction bases outside the gene matches: 6. DNA of the CDR3: TGCGCCAGCAGCCAAGACGAGACAGGGGGTCTAGCCAAAAACATTCAGTACTTC. Translated, it gives CASSQDETGGLAKNIQYF.

The chain combines TRBV15 with TRBJ2-7; weak D call: TRBD1 (6 bases). Trimming cost V 1 base and J 2 bases, with 12 bases left between them. Germline V gives CDR1 LNHNV, CDR2 YYDKDF (reference sequence). CDR3 length: 15 residues. CDR3 sequence (DNA): TGTGCCACCAGCAGAGGGGCACAGGGTGCCTACGAGCAGTACTTC. Protein: CATSRGAQGAYEQYF. Together with reference TRBV15 and TRBJ2-7, the CDR3 gives the full variable domain: DAMVIQNPRYQVTQFGKPVTLSCSQTLNHNVMYWYQQKSSQAPKLLFHYYDKDFNNEADTPDNFQSRRPNTSFCFLDIRSPGLGDTAMYLCATSRGAQGAYEQYFGPGTRLTVT.

This chain connects TRBV6-5 to TRBJ2-3; TRBD2 agrees at 7 bases. J lost 6 bases, V lost 6 bases, and 3 bases had no gene match. This CDR3 spans 12 amino acids. The germline CDR1 and CDR2 sequences are MNHEY and SVGAGI. CDR3 in amino acids: CASRVGGDTQYF. The CDR3 coding sequence is TGTGCCAGCAGGGTCGGGGGGGATACGCAGTATTTT.

The chain joins TRBV25-1 to TRBJ2-5, with TRBD1 matching 7 bases. The CDR3 has 13 amino acids. The J segment lost 3 bases and the V segment lost 3 bases, leaving 1 base of the junction unmatched. Germline values: CDR1 MGHDK, CDR2 SYGVNS. CDR3 DNA: TGTGCCAGCAGTGAGACAGGGAAAGAGACCCAGTACTTC. Amino acids: CASSETGKETQYF.

The chain joins TRBV7-2 to TRBJ2-4, with 11 bases identical to TRBD2. The ends lost 4 bases at V and 2 bases at J; junction bases unmatched: 4. Per germline, CDR1 SGHTA and CDR2 FQGNSA. This CDR3 is built from 16 residues. The CDR3 region has the DNA TGTGCCAGCAGCTATAGCGGGGGGGCGTCCAAAAACATTCAGTACTTC. Its translation: CASSYSGGASKNIQYF. Together with reference TRBV7-2 and TRBJ2-4, the CDR3 gives the full variable domain: GAGVSQSPSNKVTEKGKDVELRCDPISGHTALYWYRQSLGQGLEFLIYFQGNSAPDKSGLPSDRFSAERTGGSVSTLTIQRTQQEDSAVYLCASSYSGGASKNIQYFGAGTRLSVL.

The chain uses TRBV4-1 and TRBJ1-3; 9 nucleotides align to TRBD1. CDR3 length: 18 residues. Germline CDR1 and CDR2: MGHRA and YSYEKL. V was pared by 5 bases and J by 1 base, with 12 bases of the junction left unmatched. In DNA, the CDR3 is TGCGCCAGCAGCTCCCGGGACAGGGACACCTTGTCTGGAAACACCATATATTTT. Encoded protein: CASSSRDRDTLSGNTIYF.

The chain joins TRBV14 to TRBJ1-6; D ambiguous. The CDR3 is 17 residues long. Germline CDR1 and CDR2: SGHDN and FVKESK. V was shortened by 3 bases and J by 0 bases, with 12 bases between the two germline ends. The CDR3 region is CASSHHGGLSYNSPLHF. For the CDR3, the DNA is TGTGCCAGCAGCCACCATGGAGGTCTCTCCTATAATTCACCCCTCCACTTT.

This clone has just a few counts. The chain carries TRBV29-1 and TRBJ1-2; maybe TRBD1 (5 bases). Between the trimmed V and J ends, which lost 5 bases and 7 bases, there was a span of 14 bases. The CDR3 is 12 amino acids. Germline lookup yields CDR1 SQVTM and CDR2 ANQGSEA. Here the CDR3 DNA reads TGCAGCGTTCCCCCGGGGGATGGTGGCTACACCTTC. Translating gives CSVPPGDGGYTF.

This chain connects TRBV4-3 to TRBJ2-4; 7 bases are shared with TRBD1. The CDR3 runs to 17 residues. Germline V CDR1 and CDR2: LGHNA, YSLEER. With 4 bases clipped from V and 2 bases from J, the junction kept 11 bases outside the gene matches. In nucleotides, the CDR3 is TGCGCCAGCAGCCCTGGCCCGGGACAGACGACCAAAAACATTCAGTACTTC. As protein: CASSPGPGQTTKNIQYF.

The chain is built from TRBV3-1 (or the pseudogene TRBV3-2) and TRBJ2-1, with a weak D call TRBD2 (5 bases). The ends were cut back, 2 bases at V and 9 bases at J, with 17 bases in the middle. This CDR3 has 15 residues. Germline CDR1 and CDR2: LGHDT and YNNKEL (reference sequence). The CDR3 DNA follows: TGTGCCAGCAGCCAAACGCGGGTGGTCGGTGGTGAGCAGTTCTTC. Its translation is CASSQTRVVGGEQFF.

The J gene is TRBJ1-4, the V gene TRBV27, with a weak D call TRBD1 (5 bases). This CDR3 region has 13 residues. Trimming stripped 5 bases from V and 8 bases from J, with 12 bases between. Germline CDR1 reads MNHEY; CDR2 reads SMNVEV (reference sequence). CDR3 in amino acids: CASSTRGTEKLFF. The CDR3 nucleotides read TGTGCCAGCAGTACACGGGGGACGGAAAAACTGTTTTTT.

The rearrangement links TRBV6-5 to TRBJ1-5, with 8 bases matching TRBD1. The CDR3 extends over 15 amino acids. V dropped 6 bases and J dropped 2; count of bases not matched to a gene: 6. The germline gives CDR1 MNHEY, CDR2 SVGAGI. The CDR3 DNA reads TGTGCCAGCAGACAGGGGGAATTTGGCAATCAGCCCCAGCATTTT. Protein: CASRQGEFGNQPQHF.